These 7 T cell receptor beta chains originate from one sample sequenced in a study of T cell repertoires in cytomegalovirus infection (dated by TCRdb to between 2018 and 2020). TCRdb shows the sequencer as Illumina HiSeq 1500. TCRdb handled the public reads itself, with Q25 trimming in fastp and clone calling in MiXCR, and kept productive beta chains. When rows share a CDR3 protein, they turn into one entry using the most common DNA and genes. The sample yields around 430,000 distinct CDR3 sequences; approximately 40% were counted once. 40% to 50% of the sample goes to the ten largest clones. These receptors are not linked to any known antigen. Taken with the paper, the label for treatment or condition translates to: in vitro stimulation with specific CMV peptide epitopes to enrich CMV-specific T cells. The material sequenced was cultured PBMCs, taken from culture after CMV antigen stimulation. Every receptor here comes from a human donor in good health (CMV status not recorded). Some clones in this sample may be carry-over from other donors' samples.

This chain joins TRBV6-5 and TRBJ2-3, with TRBD1 identical over 7 bases. J was trimmed by 8 bases and V by 1 base; bases with no gene match: 12. The CDR3 loop spans 16 amino acids. Per the germline V gene, CDR1 is MNHEY and CDR2 is SVGAGI. The CDR3 here is CASSYWSGGGRGTQYF. The CDR3 region has the DNA TGTGCCAGCAGTTACTGGTCAGGGGGTGGTAGGGGTACGCAGTATTTT.

For the CDR3, the DNA is TGTGCCAGCAGCTCCTCGAACACTGAAGCTTTCTTT. As protein: CASSSSNTEAFF. The chain is built from TRBV7-8 and TRBJ1-1; no firm D call. The germline gives CDR1 SGHVS, CDR2 FQNEAQ. The CDR3 consists of 12 residues. V was pared by 4 bases and J by 1 base, with 4 bases between.

The V gene is TRBV19, the J gene TRBJ2-4; no definite D call. Germline lookup yields CDR1 LNHDA and CDR2 SQIVND (reference sequence). The CDR3 extends over 18 amino acids. The V and J ends lost 2 bases and 7 bases respectively, with 24 bases between them. CDR3 DNA sequence: TGTGCCAGTAGTATATCCCCCCGTCGAGGCCAAATGGGCAACATTCAGTACTTC. Its translation is CASSISPRRGQMGNIQYF.

The CDR3, as DNA: TGCGCCAGCAGCGAGCGAGAGCTGACTCATAGCAATCAGCCCCAGCATTTT. This gives the protein CASSERELTHSNQPQHF. V gene TRBV5-1 combines with J gene TRBJ1-5; D not certain. This CDR3 contains 17 residues. Trimming stripped 4 bases from V and 0 bases from J, with 17 bases between. Germline V gene lookup returns CDR1 SGHRS and CDR2 YFSETQ.

The chain is built from TRBV2 and TRBJ2-5; D is perhaps TRBD1 (6 bases). This CDR3 contains 11 residues. V was cut by 7 bases and J by 7 bases, with 10 bases left in between. Looked up from germline, CDR1 is SNHLY and CDR2 is FYNNEI. CDR3 sequence (DNA): TGTGCCAGCACCCGAGGGGGGACCCAGTACTTC. Encoded protein: CASTRGGTQYF.

The chain employs TRBV7-2 and TRBJ1-5; D is ambiguous. CDR3 length: 15 amino acids. The V gene lost 1 base and the J gene lost 4 bases, with 11 bases spanning the gap. The germline V gene encodes CDR1 SGHTA and CDR2 FQGNSA. The CDR3 sequence: CASSLDPGKNQPQHF. In DNA form, the CDR3 reads TGTGCCAGCAGCTTAGATCCTGGGAAAAATCAGCCCCAGCATTTT.

The rearrangement joins TRBV20-1 to TRBJ1-5, with D tentatively TRBD1 (5 bases). This CDR3 is built from 12 residues. The germline V gene has CDR1 DFQATT and CDR2 SNEGSKA (reference sequence). V gave up 5 bases and J gave up 4 bases, with 9 bases separating them. CDR3 amino acids: CSAGRGNQPQHF. The CDR3 DNA reads as TGCAGTGCTGGAAGGGGTAATCAGCCCCAGCATTTT.